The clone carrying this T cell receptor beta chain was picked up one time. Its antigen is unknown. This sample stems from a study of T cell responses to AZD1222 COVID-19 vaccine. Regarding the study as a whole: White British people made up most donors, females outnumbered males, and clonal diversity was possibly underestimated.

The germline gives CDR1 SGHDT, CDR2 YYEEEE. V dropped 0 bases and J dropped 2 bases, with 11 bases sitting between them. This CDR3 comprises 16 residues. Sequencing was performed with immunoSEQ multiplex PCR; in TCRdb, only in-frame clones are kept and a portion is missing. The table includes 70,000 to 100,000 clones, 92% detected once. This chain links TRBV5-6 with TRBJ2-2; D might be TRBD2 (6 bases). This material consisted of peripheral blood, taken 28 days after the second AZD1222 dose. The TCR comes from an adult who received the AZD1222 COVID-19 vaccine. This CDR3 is CASSLGLAVNTGELFF. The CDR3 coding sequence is TGTGCCAGCAGCTTGGGGTTAGCGGTTAACACCGGGGAGCTGTTTTTT.